The clone carrying this TCR beta chain was counted only a few times. The target antigen is unknown. Together with a sample-barcoded 5' primer, a J-beta primer mix was included in a second PCR lasting 7 to 11 cycles. TCRdb itself ran the 5' RACE reads through MiXCR, one entry per CDR3 protein. The table shows 800,000 to 1,300,000 distinct CDR3 sequences, with 20% to 25% occurring only once. The data originate from a study of blood T cells in healthy people across ages. Findings of the study overall: The recorded TCR beta diversity per million T cells decreased in a roughly linear manner with age.

CDR3 size: 16 residues. The germline gives CDR1 MGHRA, CDR2 YSYEKL. The same sample was also used in a study of T cells of mothers and their children. As that study records: The effect of thymic selection on TCR recombination output is similar between related and unrelated pairs. Related mother-child pairs showed slightly, non-significantly higher overlap than unrelated pairs.

Sequencing input: blood. This clonotype was sampled from a girl aged 2-9 years in good health. This chain joins TRBV4-1 and TRBJ2-5; 9 bases are a match to TRBD1. The end of the DNA fits TRBJ2-7 better, so the J call may be wrong. The CDR3 DNA sequence: TGCGCCAGCAGCCAGTCACAGGGGGCGATAGCCTACGAGCAGTACTTC. This gives the protein CASSQSQGAIAYEQYF.